The 4 T cell receptor beta chains below all came from one sample that was sequenced in a study of Graves' ophthalmopathy and Graves' hyperthyroidism. The authors amplified TCR beta CDR3 regions from RNA transcripts. RT-PCR was first run with HTBI primers, then multiplex PCR in a second round. TCRdb used MiXCR to reprocess the multiplex PCR reads, holding one entry per CDR3 protein. The top ten clones hold 44% of a sample with almost 750,000 distinct CDR3 sequences, roughly 40% of them seen once. Sequenced material: peripheral blood. These receptors were collected from an adult man with Graves' ophthalmopathy.

The V call is TRBV2, the J call TRBJ2-6; D unclear. The CDR3 length is 18 residues. CDR1 SNHLY and CDR2 FYNNEI come from the germline V gene. V lost 6 bases, J lost 2 bases, and 20 bases lay in between. As DNA, the CDR3 is TGTGCCAGCAGCTTTAACCTGAATACGATTACTGGGGCCAACGTCCTGACTTTC. Translated, it gives CASSFNLNTITGANVLTF.

This chain connects TRBV5-1 to TRBJ2-7; unclear D gene. The V and J ends lost 0 bases and 6 bases respectively, with 13 bases between them. The CDR3 runs 14 residues. Germline CDR1 is SGHRS and CDR2 is YFSETQ. The CDR3 DNA reads as TGCGCCAGCAGCTTGGCTCAGGTAACCTGCGAGCAGTACTTC. Translated: CASSLAQVTCEQYF.

The J gene is TRBJ2-6, the V gene TRBV15, with a weak D call TRBD1 (6 bases). The V and J ends lost 3 bases and 2 bases respectively, with 11 bases between them. The CDR3 consists of 16 residues. The germline gives CDR1 LNHNV, CDR2 YYDKDF (reference sequence). CDR3 nucleotides: TGTGCCACCAGCAGTCTGGGGGCGACTGGGGCCAACGTCCTGACTTTC. It specifies CATSSLGATGANVLTF.

This sequence joins TRBV7-9 and TRBJ2-5; a possible D gene is TRBD2 (5 bases). Germline loops: CDR1 SEHNR, CDR2 FQNEAQ (reference sequence). Trimming took off 7 bases at V and 2 bases at J, with 14 bases between the two ends. The CDR3 covers 14 residues. The CDR3 region is CASIRSTGQETQYF. The CDR3 DNA is TGTGCCAGCATCAGGTCGACGGGACAAGAGACCCAGTACTTC.